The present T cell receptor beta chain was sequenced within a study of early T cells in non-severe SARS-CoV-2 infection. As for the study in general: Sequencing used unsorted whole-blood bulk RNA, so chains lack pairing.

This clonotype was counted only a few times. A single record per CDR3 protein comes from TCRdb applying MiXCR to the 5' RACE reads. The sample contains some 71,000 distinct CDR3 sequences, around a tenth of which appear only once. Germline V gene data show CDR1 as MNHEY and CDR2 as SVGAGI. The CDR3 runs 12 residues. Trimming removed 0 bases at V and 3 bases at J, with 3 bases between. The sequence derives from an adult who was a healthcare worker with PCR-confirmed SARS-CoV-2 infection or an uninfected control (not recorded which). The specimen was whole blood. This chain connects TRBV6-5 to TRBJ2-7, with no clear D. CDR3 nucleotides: TGTGCCAGCAGTTACTCCCGCTACGAGCAGTACTTC. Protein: CASSYSRYEQYF.